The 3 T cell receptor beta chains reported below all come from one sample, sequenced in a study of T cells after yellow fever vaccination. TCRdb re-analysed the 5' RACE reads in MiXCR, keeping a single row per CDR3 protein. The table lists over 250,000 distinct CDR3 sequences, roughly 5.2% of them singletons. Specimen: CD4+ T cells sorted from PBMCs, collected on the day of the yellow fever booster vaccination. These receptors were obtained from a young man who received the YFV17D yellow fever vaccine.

CDR3 in amino acids: CASSSGAGARETQYF. CDR3 nucleotide sequence: TGTGCCAGCAGCTCAGGCGCGGGGGCACGGGAGACCCAGTACTTC. The J gene is TRBJ2-5, the V gene TRBV7-3, with D perhaps matching TRBD2 (7 bases). Germline V CDR1 and CDR2: SGHTA, FQGTGA. Trimming stripped 4 bases from V and 5 bases from J, with 17 bases between. The CDR3 contains 15 residues.

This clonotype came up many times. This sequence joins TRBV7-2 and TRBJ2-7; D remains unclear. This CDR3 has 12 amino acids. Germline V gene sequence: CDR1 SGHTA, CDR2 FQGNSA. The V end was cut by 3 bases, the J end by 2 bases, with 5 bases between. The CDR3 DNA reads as TGTGCCAGCAGCTTGGATGCCTACGAGCAGTACTTC. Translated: CASSLDAYEQYF.

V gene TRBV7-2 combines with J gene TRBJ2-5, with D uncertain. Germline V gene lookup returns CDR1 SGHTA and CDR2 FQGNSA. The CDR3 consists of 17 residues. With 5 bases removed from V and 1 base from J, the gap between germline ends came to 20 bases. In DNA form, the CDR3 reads TGTGCCAGCAGCATCCCGGTCCACCCTTGGGCCCAAGAGACCCAGTACTTC. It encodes CASSIPVHPWAQETQYF.